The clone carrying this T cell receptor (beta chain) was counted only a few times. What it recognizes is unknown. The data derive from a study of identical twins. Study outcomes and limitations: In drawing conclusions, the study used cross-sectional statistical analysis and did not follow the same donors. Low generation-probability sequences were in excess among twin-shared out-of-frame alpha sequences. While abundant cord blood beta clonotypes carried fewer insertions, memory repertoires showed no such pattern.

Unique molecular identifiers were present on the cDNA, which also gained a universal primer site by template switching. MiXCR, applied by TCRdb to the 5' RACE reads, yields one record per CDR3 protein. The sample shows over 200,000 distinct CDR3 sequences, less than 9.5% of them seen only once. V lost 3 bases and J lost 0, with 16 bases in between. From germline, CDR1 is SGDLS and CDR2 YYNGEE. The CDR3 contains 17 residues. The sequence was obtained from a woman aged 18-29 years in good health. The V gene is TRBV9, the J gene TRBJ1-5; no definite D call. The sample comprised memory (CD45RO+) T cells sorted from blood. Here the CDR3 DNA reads TGTGCCAGCAGCGCGGAGGCGGGTCTTGATAGCAATCAGCCCCAGCATTTT. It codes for CASSAEAGLDSNQPQHF.